The 25 T cell receptor beta chains in this list originate from one sample, sequenced in a study of regulatory T cells in long-lasting Graves disease. CDR3-region Arm-PCR and iRepertoire HTBI primers produced the TCR beta libraries. TCRdb re-called the multiplex PCR reads through MiXCR, storing one row per CDR3 protein. This sample has approximately 400,000 distinct CDR3 sequences, with roughly 10% found just once. Time point described: newly diagnosed GD, antithyroid drugs for less than 3 months. Extracted RNA from PBMCs served as the source of the TCR library. The sample also formed part of further work on T cells in Graves' hyperthyroidism and ophthalmopathy.

The sample consisted of peripheral blood mononuclear cells (PBMCs), taken at new diagnosis, from a patient treated with antithyroid drugs. These receptors originate from a woman between 18 and 29 years old with Graves disease.

V is TRBV24-1 and J is TRBJ2-3; 7 bases are shared with TRBD1. Germline values: CDR1 KGHDR, CDR2 SFDVKD. V dropped 0 bases and J dropped 1; count of bases not matched to a gene: 3. CDR3 size: 16 residues. The CDR3 loop is CATSDLHDRGTDTQYF. For the CDR3, the DNA is TGTGCCACCAGTGATTTGCACGACAGGGGCACAGATACGCAGTATTTT.

This clonotype was seen at least ten times. The rearrangement uses TRBV11-1 and TRBJ2-1; TRBD2 matches at 8 bases. This CDR3 comprises 15 residues. The V gene's germline CDR1 is SGHAT and CDR2 FQDESV (reference sequence). V was clipped by 5 bases and J by 7 bases; unmatched bases: 10. The CDR3 loop reads CASSTPRGLGNEQFF. The CDR3 DNA reads TGTGCCAGCAGCACCCCCAGGGGACTAGGGAATGAGCAGTTCTTC.

This clonotype has ten or more counts. V gene TRBV29-1 combines with J gene TRBJ2-6, with D perhaps being TRBD1 or TRBD2 (5 bases each). The CDR3 is 16 residues long. CDR1 SQVTM and CDR2 ANQGSEA come from the germline V gene. Between the trimmed V and J ends, which lost 4 bases and 0 bases, there was a span of 13 bases. For the CDR3, the DNA is TGCAGCGTTGGTGGGACCGCTAGCTCTGGGGCCAACGTCCTGACTTTC. Protein sequence: CSVGGTASSGANVLTF.

The chain links TRBV7-2 to TRBJ1-2; D gene ambiguous. This CDR3 spans 15 amino acids. Trimming pared 2 bases from V and 3 bases from J, leaving 13 bases between. Germline CDR1 and CDR2: SGHTA and FQGNSA. The DNA of the CDR3 is TGTGCCAGCAGCTTACGGTGGGAGGTTGACTATGGCTACACCTTC. This translates into CASSLRWEVDYGYTF. Based on the CDR3 plus reference TRBV7-2 and TRBJ1-2, the full variable domain is GAGVSQSPSNKVTEKGKDVELRCDPISGHTALYWYRQSLGQGLEFLIYFQGNSAPDKSGLPSDRFSAERTGGSVSTLTIQRTQQEDSAVYLCASSLRWEVDYGYTFGSGTRLTVV.

This clonotype occurred many times. V gene TRBV11-2 combines with J gene TRBJ2-7, with a weak D call TRBD1 (6 bases). Deletions cut 5 bases from V and 4 bases from J, with 15 bases between. CDR3 length: 14 residues. CDR1 SGHAT and CDR2 FQNNGV come from the germline V gene. In DNA form, the CDR3 reads TGTGCCAGCAGCCACCGGGACATTCCGTACGAGCAGTACTTC. This encodes CASSHRDIPYEQYF.

This clonotype was seen only a few times. The chain's CDR3 is CATSPRRHRSSYNEQFF. The CDR3 DNA follows: TGTGCCACCAGCCCCCGACGCCACAGGTCCTCCTACAATGAGCAGTTCTTC. The chain couples TRBV15 to TRBJ2-1; TRBD1 might be the D (5 bases). The V end lost 5 bases, the J end lost 0 bases, and 17 bases lay between the germline ends. The CDR3 is 17 residues long. Germline loops: CDR1 LNHNV, CDR2 YYDKDF (reference sequence).

In this sample, this clonotype turned up many times. The V and J genes are TRBV10-3 and TRBJ2-2, with TRBD2 matching 8 bases. The CDR3 sequence is 15 residues long. V shed 6 bases and J 7 bases; nucleotides not matched to a gene: 10. Germline V gives CDR1 ENHRY, CDR2 SYGVKD. The CDR3 region is CAISGREGRVGELFF. The CDR3 bases are TGTGCCATCAGCGGACGGGAGGGCCGTGTCGGGGAGCTGTTTTTT.

About this clonotype itself: A read error is likely here: a far larger clone is one base away. J is TRBJ2-1 and V is TRBV12-3 or TRBV12-4; 7 bases map to TRBD1. This CDR3 spans 14 amino acids. Germline trimming cut 5 bases from V and 7 bases from J; bases unmatched to any gene: 8. The CDR3 bases are TGTGCCAGCAGTCCCGCCGGGACAGTGAATGAGCAGTTCTTC. This gives the protein CASSPAGTVNEQFF.

This clonotype was picked up many times. CDR3 coding DNA: TGTGCCAGCTCACCGAGTTTCCGGCTCCCGATCCAAGAGACCCAGTACTTC. Encoded protein: CASSPSFRLPIQETQYF. The J gene is TRBJ2-5, the V gene TRBV18; D is ambiguous. The germline V gene has CDR1 KGHSH and CDR2 LQKENI. The length of the CDR3 is 17 residues. The V end was cut by 3 bases, the J end by 1 base, with 18 bases between.

J is TRBJ2-2 and V is TRBV4-1, with D possibly TRBD1 on 6 matching bases. The germline V gene encodes CDR1 MGHRA and CDR2 YSYEKL. The germline V and J ends were trimmed by 6 bases and 1 base, with 9 bases remaining between them. The CDR3 runs to 14 residues. The CDR3 nucleotides read TGCGCCAGCAGACCGGGACAGAACACCGGGGAGCTGTTTTTT. Its protein product is CASRPGQNTGELFF.

This clonotype was found many times. The chain uses TRBV27 and TRBJ1-5, with 8 bases aligning to TRBD1. Germline-derived CDR1 and CDR2 are MNHEY and SMNVEV (reference sequence). The V segment lost 3 bases and the J segment 8 bases; nucleotides outside the gene matches: 12. The CDR3 has 16 residues. The CDR3 reads CASSFRGRGRGEPQHF. The CDR3 bases are TGTGCCAGCAGTTTCCGGGGCAGGGGGCGCGGGGAGCCCCAGCATTTT.

In its sample, this clonotype was seen many times. The chain carries TRBV12-3 or TRBV12-4 and TRBJ2-1; D call uncertain. There are 14 residues in the CDR3. Trimming pared 0 bases from V and 4 bases from J, leaving 7 bases between. Here the CDR3 reads CASSLAGSYNEQFF. The CDR3 region has the DNA TGTGCCAGCAGTTTAGCGGGGTCTTACAATGAGCAGTTCTTC.

This clonotype showed up many times. This chain connects TRBV28 to TRBJ1-4; 9 nucleotides align to TRBD1. This CDR3 is built from 15 residues. The trim removed 4 bases at V and 10 bases at J, leaving 10 bases unmatched. Per germline, CDR1 MDHEN and CDR2 SYDVKM. The CDR3 DNA is TGTGCCAGCAGTTCACGACAGGGGGTTTTGGGAAAACTGTTTTTT. Translation: CASSSRQGVLGKLFF. Full variable domain (missing parts from reference TRBV28 and TRBJ1-4): DVKVTQSSRYLVKRTGEKVFLECVQDMDHENMFWYRQDPGLGLRLIYFSYDVKMKEKGDIPEGYSVSREKKERFSLILESASTNQTSMYLCASSSRQGVLGKLFFGSGTQLSVL.

This clonotype has at least ten counts. The chain recombines TRBV11-2 with TRBJ2-2; D tentatively fits TRBD1 or TRBD2 (5 bases each). The ends were cut back, 4 bases at V and 4 bases at J, with 13 bases in the middle. CDR3 size: 15 residues. Germline assignment: CDR1 SGHAT and CDR2 FQNNGV. The DNA of the CDR3 is TGTGCCAGCAGCTCACCGGGGCGGTCCACCGGGGAGCTGTTTTTT. Translation: CASSSPGRSTGELFF.

In this sample, this clonotype turned up many times. The gene calls are TRBV20-1 and TRBJ1-2, with unresolved D. The CDR3 contains 14 residues. Germline V gives CDR1 DFQATT, CDR2 SNEGSKA (reference sequence). V gave up 0 bases and J gave up 8 bases, with 16 bases separating them. CDR3 DNA: TGCAGTGCTAGAGACATTACGGAGGGAGGCGGCTACACCTTC. Protein product: CSARDITEGGGYTF.

This clonotype showed up many times. This chain links TRBV2 with TRBJ2-1; D is perhaps TRBD2 (6 bases). The CDR3 totals 16 residues. Trimming took 4 bases from V and 6 from J, leaving 19 bases between them. CDR1 is SNHLY and CDR2 is FYNNEI in the germline V gene. CDR3 bases: TGTGCCAGCAGTGGGGGGGACTCCCTAGAGCCCAATGAGCAGTTCTTC. As protein: CASSGGDSLEPNEQFF.

There are many counts of this clonotype. The V gene is TRBV7-2, the J gene TRBJ1-1; TRBD1 aligns across 12 bases. The CDR3 is 16 residues long. CDR1 and CDR2 (germline): SGHTA, FQGNSA. Losses at the gene ends were 2 bases for V and 6 bases for J; bases not matched to a gene: 7. The DNA of the CDR3 is TGTGCCAGCAGCTTAAGGGGGACAGGGGGCTATGCTGAAGCTTTCTTT. It specifies CASSLRGTGGYAEAFF. Using reference TRBV7-2 and TRBJ1-1 for the parts outside the CDR3, the full variable domain is GAGVSQSPSNKVTEKGKDVELRCDPISGHTALYWYRQSLGQGLEFLIYFQGNSAPDKSGLPSDRFSAERTGGSVSTLTIQRTQQEDSAVYLCASSLRGTGGYAEAFFGQGTRLTVV.

This clonotype was observed at least ten times. The V and J genes are TRBV30 and TRBJ2-7; D is unclear. The CDR3 is 13 amino acids. The V gene's germline CDR1 is GTSNPN and CDR2 SVGIG (reference sequence). V lost 4 bases and J lost 3, with 13 bases in between. This CDR3 reads CAWNPLGDYEQYF. The CDR3 nucleotides are TGTGCCTGGAATCCTCTAGGCGACTACGAGCAGTACTTC.

Many counts were recorded for this clonotype. V is TRBV7-6 and J is TRBJ1-5; D remains ambiguous. Germline CDR1 SGHVS, CDR2 FNYEAQ. Trimming removed 2 bases from V and 4 bases from J, with 12 bases in between. The CDR3 is 15 amino acids. Written as DNA, the CDR3 is TGTGCCAGCAGCTTACGGATAGCATGGAATCAGCCCCAGCATTTT. Its translation is CASSLRIAWNQPQHF.

This chain uses TRBV10-3 with TRBJ1-5, with TRBD1 matching over 8 bases. The CDR3 has 14 residues. CDR1 and CDR2 (germline): ENHRY, SYGVKD. V lost 10 bases, J lost 2 bases, and 7 bases stayed unmatched. CDR3 DNA: TGTGCCACCAAGGACAGGGAGGGCAATCAGCCCCAGCATTTT. This gives the protein CATKDREGNQPQHF.

The table lists this clonotype with many counts. This chain joins TRBV12-3 or TRBV12-4 and TRBJ2-1; 10 bases match TRBD1. The DNA end lines up better with TRBJ2-5; the J call may be wrong. The CDR3 spans 15 residues. In nucleotides, the CDR3 is TGTGCCAGCAGTTTAAGGACAGGGGGAATTGAGACCCAGTACTTC. This gives the protein CASSLRTGGIETQYF.

This clonotype was counted a few times. The chain combines TRBV7-9 with TRBJ1-2; D gene uncertain. Germline V gives CDR1 SEHNR, CDR2 FQNEAQ (reference sequence). The ends were cut back, 5 bases at V and 0 bases at J, with 10 bases in the middle. The CDR3 has 14 amino acids. The CDR3 DNA sequence: TGTGCCAGCAGCCCAGCTCTAGCTAACTATGGCTACACCTTC. This translates into CASSPALANYGYTF.

V gene TRBV4-1 combines with J gene TRBJ2-1, with 8 bases matching TRBD2. The J segment lost 8 bases and the V segment lost 0 bases, leaving 12 bases of the junction unmatched. Germline CDR1 MGHRA, CDR2 YSYEKL. The CDR3 loop spans 17 amino acids. The CDR3 DNA sequence: TGCGCCAGCAGCCAAGACCAGGGACTAGTGGTTGGGGATGAGCAGTTCTTC. This encodes CASSQDQGLVVGDEQFF.

This clonotype was seen many times. The chain is built from TRBV4-3 and TRBJ2-2; D is unresolved. V shed 1 base and J shed 5 bases, with 5 bases lying between them. The CDR3 runs to 13 residues. From germline, CDR1 is LGHNA and CDR2 YSLEER. The CDR3 is CASSQVITGELFF. The CDR3 DNA sequence: TGCGCCAGCAGCCAAGTCATTACCGGGGAGCTGTTTTTT.

The chain uses TRBV11-2 and TRBJ2-1; TRBD2 matches 11 bases. Losses at the gene ends were 5 bases for V and 6 bases for J; bases not matched to a gene: 12. Germline CDR1 reads SGHAT; CDR2 reads FQNNGV. There are 17 residues in the CDR3. The CDR3 nucleotides read TGTGCCAGCAGCCCAACCCCTAGCGGGAGGATTTCCAATGAGCAGTTCTTC. Protein product: CASSPTPSGRISNEQFF.